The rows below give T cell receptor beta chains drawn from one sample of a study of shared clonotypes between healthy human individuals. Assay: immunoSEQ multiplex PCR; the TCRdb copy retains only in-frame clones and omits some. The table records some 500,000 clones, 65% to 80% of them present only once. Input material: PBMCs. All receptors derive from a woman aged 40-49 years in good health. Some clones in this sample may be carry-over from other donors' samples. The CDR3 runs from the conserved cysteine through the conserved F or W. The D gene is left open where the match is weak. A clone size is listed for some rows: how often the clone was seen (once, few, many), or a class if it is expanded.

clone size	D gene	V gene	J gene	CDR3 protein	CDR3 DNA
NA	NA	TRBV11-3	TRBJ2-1	CASSQGNDNEQFF	TGTGCCAGCAGCCAGGGGAACGACAATGAGCAGTTCTTC
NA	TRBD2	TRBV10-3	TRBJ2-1	CAISLAGGRNEQFF	TGTGCCATCAGCCTAGCGGGAGGGAGGAATGAGCAGTTCTTC
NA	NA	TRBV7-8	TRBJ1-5	CASSLQGLNQPQHF	TGTGCCAGCAGCTTACAGGGCCTGAATCAGCCCCAGCATTTT
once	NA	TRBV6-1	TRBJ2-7	CATNRERNSYEQYF	TGTGCCACCAACCGAGAGCGGAACTCCTACGAGCAGTACTTC
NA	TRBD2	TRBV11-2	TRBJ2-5	CASSLIGLAGVETQYF	TGTGCCAGCAGCTTAATAGGACTAGCGGGAGTTGAGACCCAGTACTTC
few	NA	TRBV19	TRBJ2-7	CASSPGVPYEQYF	TGTGCCAGTTCCCCCGGGGTACCCTACGAGCAGTACTTC
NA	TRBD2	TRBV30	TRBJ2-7	CAWRRAGGPFEQYF	TGTGCCTGGAGAAGAGCGGGAGGGCCGTTCGAGCAGTACTTC
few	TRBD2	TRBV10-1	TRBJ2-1	CASSESIRGTSGYNEQFF	TGCGCCAGCAGTGAGTCGATTAGAGGGACTAGCGGGTACAATGAGCAGTTCTTC
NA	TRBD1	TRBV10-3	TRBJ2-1	CAISDGTVGYNEQFF	TGTGCCATCAGTGATGGGACAGTGGGATACAATGAGCAGTTCTTC
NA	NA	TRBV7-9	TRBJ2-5	CASVGTPFETQYF	TGTGCCAGCGTCGGGACACCTTTTGAGACCCAGTACTTC
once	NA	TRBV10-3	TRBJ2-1	CAIGERSNNERQFF	TGTGCCATCGGCGAGCGGAGCAACAATGAGCGGCAGTTCTTC
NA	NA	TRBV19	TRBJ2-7	CASSSRADVVTPGEQYF	TGTGCCAGTAGTTCCCGGGCCGATGTCGTAACCCCGGGGGAGCAGTACTTC
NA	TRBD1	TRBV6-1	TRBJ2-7	CASSVGTGGASSYEQYF	TGTGCCAGCAGTGTTGGGACAGGGGGCGCTTCCTCCTACGAGCAGTACTTC
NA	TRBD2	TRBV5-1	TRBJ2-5	CTSSLGGGRAQQTQYF	TGCACCAGCAGCTTGGGGGGAGGGAGGGCCCAACAGACCCAGTACTTC
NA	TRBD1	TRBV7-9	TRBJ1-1	CASSQTGGTEAFF	TGTGCCAGCAGCCAGACAGGGGGGACTGAAGCTTTCTTT
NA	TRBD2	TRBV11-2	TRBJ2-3	CASSRSGASGRDRGTQYF	TGTGCCAGCAGCCGGTCAGGGGCTAGCGGGAGGGATAGGGGTACGCAGTATTTT
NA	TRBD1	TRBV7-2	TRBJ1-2	CASSPRTGSGYTF	TGTGCCAGCAGCCCCCGGACAGGGTCGGGCTACACCTTC
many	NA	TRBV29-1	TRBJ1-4	CSVAFGAWTNEKLFF	TGCAGCGTCGCCTTCGGGGCTTGGACTAATGAAAAACTGTTTTTT
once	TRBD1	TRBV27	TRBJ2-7	CASSLGDRYPSTYEQYF	TGTGCCAGCAGTTTAGGGGACAGATATCCTTCAACCTACGAGCAGTACTTC
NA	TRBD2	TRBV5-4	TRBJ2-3	CASSLAGLAVSTDTQYF	TGTGCCAGCAGCTTGGCGGGACTAGCGGTTAGCACAGATACGCAGTATTTT
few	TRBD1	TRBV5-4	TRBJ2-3	CASSLGDRGLDTQYF	TGTGCCAGCAGCTTGGGGGACAGGGGTTTAGATACGCAGTATTTT
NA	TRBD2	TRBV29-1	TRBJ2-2	CSVGLVPGELFF	TGCAGCGTAGGACTAGTTCCCGGGGAGCTGTTTTTT
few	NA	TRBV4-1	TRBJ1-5	CASSQDGPPLGNQPQHF	TGCGCCAGCAGCCAAGATGGCCCCCCCCTTGGCAATCAGCCCCAGCATTTT
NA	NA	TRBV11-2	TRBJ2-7	CASSFIGTYGTYEQYF	TGTGCCAGCAGCTTTATCGGGACTTACGGTACCTACGAGCAGTACTTC
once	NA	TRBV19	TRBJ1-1	CASSSDTDTEAFF	TGTGCCAGTAGTTCCGACACGGACACTGAAGCTTTCTTT
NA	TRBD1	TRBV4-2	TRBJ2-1	CASSKGQGGSYNEQFF	TGTGCCAGCAGCAAAGGACAGGGCGGCTCCTACAATGAGCAGTTCTTC
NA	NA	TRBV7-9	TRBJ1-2	CASSPELRRYGYTF	TGTGCCAGCAGCCCGGAGCTGCGACGCTATGGCTACACCTTC
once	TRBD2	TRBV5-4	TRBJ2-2	CASSLASGSLGELFF	TGTGCCAGCAGCTTGGCTAGCGGGAGTCTCGGGGAGCTGTTTTTT
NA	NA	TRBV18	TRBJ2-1	CASSPRREQGYNEQFF	TGTGCCAGCTCACCTAGACGGGAGCAAGGGTACAATGAGCAGTTCTTC
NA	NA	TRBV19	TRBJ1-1	CATINRVSTEAFF	TGTGCCACCATTAACAGGGTTAGTACTGAAGCTTTCTTT
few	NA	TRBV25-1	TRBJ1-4	CASSEFGKVARSEKLFF	TGTGCCAGCAGTGAATTCGGCAAAGTAGCGAGAAGTGAAAAACTGTTTTTT
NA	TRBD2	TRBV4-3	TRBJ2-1	CASSHISGSGGNEQFF	TGCGCCAGCAGCCACATTAGCGGGAGCGGCGGGAATGAGCAGTTCTTC
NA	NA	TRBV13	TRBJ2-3	CASSLGRGGMTDTQYF	TGTGCCAGCAGCTTAGGGCGCGGCGGGATGACAGATACGCAGTATTTT
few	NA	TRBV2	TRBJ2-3	CASRGGVTDTQYF	TGTGCCAGCAGGGGAGGAGTCACAGATACGCAGTATTTT
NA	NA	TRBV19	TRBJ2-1	CASSRDRLLLARSPEDEQFF	TGTGCCAGTAGCCGGGACAGGCTCCTACTAGCGCGATCCCCTGAGGATGAGCAGTTCTTC
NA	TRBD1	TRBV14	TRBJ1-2	CASSQRTGKVYGYTF	TGTGCCAGCAGCCAACGGACAGGGAAGGTCTATGGCTACACCTTC
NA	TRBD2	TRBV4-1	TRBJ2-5	CASSQPTSGRRQETQYF	TGCGCCAGCAGCCAGCCAACTAGCGGGAGGCGCCAAGAGACCCAGTACTTC
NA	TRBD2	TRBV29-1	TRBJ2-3	CSVDFVPAGGAWTDTQYF	TGCAGCGTTGACTTTGTCCCCGCCGGGGGGGCATGGACAGATACGCAGTATTTT
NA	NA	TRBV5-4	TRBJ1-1	CASSLVRTENTEAFF	TGTGCCAGCAGCTTGGTGCGGACGGAAAACACTGAAGCTTTCTTT
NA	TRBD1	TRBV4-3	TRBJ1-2	CASSQGLTGGLGGYTF	TGCGCCAGCAGCCAGGGGCTGACAGGGGGCTTGGGGGGCTACACCTTC
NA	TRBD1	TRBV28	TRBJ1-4	CASSPDHRGEKLFF	TGTGCCAGCAGTCCAGACCACAGGGGGGAAAAACTGTTTTTT